This T cell receptor (beta chain) was obtained from a study of T-cell reconstitution after alpha-beta-depleted transplantation in children. Per the germline V gene, CDR1 is DFQATT and CDR2 is SNEGSKA (reference sequence). There are 14 residues in the CDR3. J was trimmed by 4 bases and V by 1 base; bases with no gene match: 2. It was with unique molecular identifiers that the TCRbeta library was prepared. TCRdb reprocessed the PCR reads with MiXCR, giving one entry per CDR3 protein. The sample shows around 500,000 distinct CDR3 sequences, roughly an eighth of them seen only once. The chain carries TRBV20-1 and TRBJ2-3; 10 nucleotides match TRBD1. The sequence derives from a human donor who donated a stem cell graft to a child with combined immunodeficiency. The material sequenced was PBMCs from the stem cell graft donor, taken from the stem cell graft. CDR3 loop: CSARGQGAPDTQYF. Written as DNA, the CDR3 is TGCAGTGCTAGAGGACAGGGGGCCCCAGATACGCAGTATTTT.